The 27 T cell receptor beta chains listed next were all sequenced from one sample in a study of blood T cell repertoires in COVID-19. TCRdb's copy holds only in-frame clones and misses some; the assay was immunoSEQ multiplex PCR. The sample lists some 200,000 clones; 70% to 85% were seen once. Sequencing was carried out using peripheral blood. The receptors here all came from a human donor with acute or convalescent COVID-19. The donor label of this sample is uncertain.

This rearrangement joins TRBV18 to TRBJ2-7; the D gene is possibly TRBD1 (6 bases). Trimming left V 3 bases short and J 3 bases short, with 15 bases between. The V gene's germline CDR1 is KGHSH and CDR2 LQKENI. CDR3 length: 15 residues. The CDR3 DNA is TGTGCCAGCTCACCCCGAAGGGGGTACGGCTACGAGCAGTACTTC. It encodes CASSPRRGYGYEQYF.

The genes are TRBV4-1 and TRBJ2-1; 7 bases match TRBD1. Germline CDR1 and CDR2: MGHRA and YSYEKL. The J segment lost 3 bases and the V segment lost 4 bases, leaving 3 bases of the junction unmatched. CDR3 size: 14 residues. In DNA form, the CDR3 reads TGCGCCAGCAGCCGGGGACAGAACTACAATGAGCAGTTCTTC. Translation gives CASSRGQNYNEQFF.

This CDR3 reads CASSREKADTQYF. CDR3 nucleotide sequence: TGTGCCAGCAGCCGGGAGAAGGCAGATACGCAGTATTTT. The chain joins TRBV27 to TRBJ2-3; possible D gene TRBD2, 6 bases. Trimming took off 6 bases at V and 4 bases at J, with 11 bases between the two ends. The CDR3 extends over 13 amino acids. Germline CDR1 reads MNHEY; CDR2 reads SMNVEV (reference sequence).

The genes are TRBV7-6 and TRBJ2-7, with 7 positions matching TRBD1. The CDR3 sequence is 15 residues long. With 1 base clipped from V and 2 bases from J, the junction kept 5 bases outside the gene matches. The germline V gene has CDR1 SGHVS and CDR2 FNYEAQ. The DNA of the CDR3 is TGTGCCAGCAGCTTAGAGGGGCAGGGGGCCTACGAGCAGTACTTC. This codes for CASSLEGQGAYEQYF.

This chain connects TRBV18 to TRBJ1-1; D gene ambiguous. The CDR3 has 16 residues. Germline CDR1 KGHSH, CDR2 LQKENI. V was shortened by 5 bases and J by 1 base, with 17 bases between the two germline ends. CDR3 in amino acids: CASSTTQYGPNTEAFF. The CDR3 nucleotides read TGTGCCAGCTCAACCACACAGTATGGCCCGAACACTGAAGCTTTCTTT.

The rearrangement joins TRBV6-6 to TRBJ2-3; 7 bases match TRBD1. CDR3 size: 15 residues. Trimming removed 5 bases from V and 1 base from J; junction bases left unmatched: 6. The V gene's germline CDR1 is MNHNY and CDR2 SVGAGI (reference sequence). The CDR3 DNA reads as TGTGCCAGCAGTCCGGGACAGATTCGCACAGATACGCAGTATTTT. It encodes CASSPGQIRTDTQYF.

This chain joins TRBV7-6 and TRBJ2-2; D is uncertain. V was cut by 6 bases and J by 5 bases, with 4 bases left in between. From germline, CDR1 is SGHVS and CDR2 FNYEAQ. The CDR3 is made up of 11 amino acids. The CDR3, as DNA: TGTGCCAGCAGTTCGACCGGGGAGCTGTTTTTT. Amino acid sequence: CASSSTGELFF.

V gene TRBV24-1 combines with J gene TRBJ2-3, with 10 bases fitting TRBD2. Trimming removed 9 bases from V and 4 bases from J; junction bases left unmatched: 6. The CDR3 extends over 14 amino acids. Per germline, CDR1 KGHDR and CDR2 SFDVKD. CDR3 sequence reads: CATRTSGASDTQYF. CDR3 sequence (DNA): TGTGCCACCCGGACTAGCGGAGCCTCAGATACGCAGTATTTT.

The rearrangement uses TRBV5-6 and TRBJ2-3, with D possibly being TRBD2 (6 bases). V was pared by 2 bases and J by 0 bases, with 10 bases between. The germline V gene encodes CDR1 SGHDT and CDR2 YYEEEE. The CDR3 is 15 amino acids. The CDR3 sequence: CASSFDGGSTDTQYF. In DNA form, the CDR3 reads TGTGCCAGCAGCTTTGACGGGGGAAGCACAGATACGCAGTATTTT. The entire variable domain, with the rest obtained from reference TRBV5-6 and TRBJ2-3, is as follows: DAGVTQSPTHLIKTRGQQVTLRCSPKSGHDTVSWYQQALGQGPQFIFQYYEEEERQRGNFPDRFSGHQFPNYSSELNVNALLLGDSALYLCASSFDGGSTDTQYFGPGTRLTVL.

This clone was recorded once. V usage is TRBV20-1 and J usage is TRBJ2-3, with TRBD2 matching over 10 bases. Trimming removed 3 bases from V and 0 bases from J; junction bases left unmatched: 3. The V gene's germline CDR1 is DFQATT and CDR2 SNEGSKA (reference sequence). This CDR3 spans 15 amino acids. CDR3 nucleotide sequence: TGCAGTGCTAGTGGGACTAGCGCGAGCACAGATACGCAGTATTTT. Its translation: CSASGTSASTDTQYF.

The V call is TRBV11-2, the J call TRBJ2-5; 7 nucleotides agree with TRBD1. Germline V gene data show CDR1 as SGHAT and CDR2 as FQNNGV. J gave up 1 base and V 5 bases, and 7 bases lay outside the gene matches. This CDR3 contains 15 residues. The CDR3 sequence is CASSLTGTAQETQYF. Written as DNA, the CDR3 is TGTGCCAGCAGCCTTACCGGGACAGCCCAAGAGACCCAGTACTTC.

V gene TRBV5-1 combines with J gene TRBJ2-6, with a tentative D call TRBD2 (6 bases). The ends were cut back, 3 bases at V and 2 bases at J, with 12 bases in the middle. The CDR3 is 16 amino acids. Per germline, CDR1 SGHRS and CDR2 YFSETQ. CDR3 sequence: CASSSGELAGANVLTF. CDR3 coding DNA: TGCGCCAGCAGCTCGGGGGAACTGGCTGGGGCCAACGTCCTGACTTTC.

V is TRBV5-1 and J is TRBJ2-3; D gene unclear. Per germline, CDR1 SGHRS and CDR2 YFSETQ. V was clipped by 4 bases and J by 1 base, with 4 bases between them. The CDR3 has 12 amino acids. The CDR3 region is CASSTGTDTQYF. In nucleotides, the CDR3 is TGCGCCAGCAGCACAGGCACAGATACGCAGTATTTT.

This chain uses TRBV4-2 with TRBJ2-5; 7 bases are a match to TRBD1. Germline trimming cut 0 bases from V and 2 bases from J; bases unmatched to any gene: 12. This CDR3 contains 18 residues. CDR1 LGHNA and CDR2 YNFKEQ come from the germline V gene. DNA of the CDR3: TGTGCCAGCAGCCAAGATAACTACTTGGGGGACAGACAAGAGACCCAGTACTTC. Translation gives CASSQDNYLGDRQETQYF.

The chain couples TRBV20-1 to TRBJ2-7; D not certain. The CDR3 extends over 11 amino acids. CDR1 is DFQATT and CDR2 is SNEGSKA in the germline V gene (reference sequence). Trimming pared 2 bases from V and 1 base from J, leaving 3 bases between. The CDR3, as DNA: TGCAGTGCTAGACCTTCCTACGAGCAGTACTTC. Protein product: CSARPSYEQYF.

The chain has TRBV9 and TRBJ2-2; no reliable D call. CDR1 and CDR2 from the germline V gene are SGDLS and YYNGEE. Deletions cut 2 bases from V and 2 bases from J, with 13 bases between. There are 16 residues in the CDR3. This chain's CDR3 is CASSVRNGVNTGELFF. The DNA for the CDR3 is TGTGCCAGCAGCGTTCGGAACGGAGTAAACACCGGGGAGCTGTTTTTT. Supplemented by reference TRBV9 and TRBJ2-2, the full variable domain reads DSGVTQTPKHLITATGQRVTLRCSPRSGDLSVYWYQQSLDQGLQFLIQYYNGEERAKGNILERFSAQQFPDLHSELNLSSLELGDSALYFCASSVRNGVNTGELFFGEGSRLTVL.

This chain uses TRBV7-2 with TRBJ2-2; D may be TRBD2 (5 bases). Germline CDR1 and CDR2: SGHTA and FQGNSA. This CDR3 spans 16 amino acids. Trimming shortened V by 3 bases and J by 6 bases, and 17 bases separated the two germline ends. The CDR3 nucleotides are TGTGCCAGCAGCTTTGGCGGTGGTATGAGGGCCGGGGAGCTGTTTTTT. It encodes CASSFGGGMRAGELFF.

This chain links TRBV11-1 with TRBJ2-7; D is perhaps TRBD1 (5 bases). Germline values: CDR1 SGHAT, CDR2 FQDESV (reference sequence). The CDR3 runs 16 residues. The V end was cut by 5 bases, the J end by 1 base, with 18 bases between. CDR3 region: CASSPRQTFGSYEQYF. The CDR3 DNA follows: TGTGCCAGCAGCCCCCGACAGACCTTTGGGTCCTACGAGCAGTACTTC.

This rearrangement joins TRBV19 to TRBJ1-4; TRBD1 aligns across 9 bases. V shed 4 bases and J 2 bases; nucleotides not matched to a gene: 8. CDR3 length: 17 amino acids. The germline V gene encodes CDR1 LNHDA and CDR2 SQIVND (reference sequence). Written as DNA, the CDR3 is TGTGCCAGTAGTACCGGGACAGGGCGGATCACTAATGAAAAACTGTTTTTT. Translating it yields CASSTGTGRITNEKLFF. The variable domain in full, with the rest retrieved from reference TRBV19 and TRBJ1-4, is DGGITQSPKYLFRKEGQNVTLSCEQNLNHDAMYWYRQDPGQGLRLIYYSQIVNDFQKGDIAEGYSVSREKKESFPLTVTSAQKNPTAFYLCASSTGTGRITNEKLFFGSGTQLSVL.

This sequence joins TRBV6-5 and TRBJ2-3; 10 bases line up with TRBD1. CDR1 is MNHEY and CDR2 is SVGAGI in the germline V gene. The V and J ends lost 5 bases and 1 base, in that order; junction bases with no gene match: 3. The CDR3 extends over 15 amino acids. DNA for the CDR3: TGTGCCAGCAGTCGGGACAGGGGACGCACAGATACGCAGTATTTT. Translated, it gives CASSRDRGRTDTQYF.

This chain connects TRBV6-5 to TRBJ2-7; D possibly corresponds to TRBD2 (5 bases). CDR1 and CDR2 from the germline V gene are MNHEY and SVGAGI. Trimming took off 1 base at V and 3 bases at J, with 10 bases between the two ends. This CDR3 has 14 residues. CDR3 in amino acids: CASSYLEVGYEQYF. CDR3 in DNA: TGTGCCAGCAGTTACTTGGAGGTCGGCTACGAGCAGTACTTC.

CDR3 amino acids: CASGYPPSGSSYEQYF. CDR3 bases: TGTGCTAGTGGTTACCCCCCTAGCGGGAGCTCCTACGAGCAGTACTTC. The gene calls are TRBV12-5 and TRBJ2-7, with 10 nucleotides matching TRBD2. Per germline, CDR1 LGHNT and CDR2 FRNRAP. With V trimmed by 4 bases and J by 0 bases, 6 bases remained unmatched. There are 16 residues in the CDR3.

The rearrangement links TRBV28 to TRBJ2-7; the D gene is possibly TRBD1 (6 bases). Germline loops: CDR1 MDHEN, CDR2 SYDVKM. The CDR3 has 14 amino acids. Trimming took 4 bases from V and 0 from J, leaving 10 bases between them. This CDR3 reads CASSSQGTSYEQYF. CDR3 sequence (DNA): TGTGCCAGCAGTTCCCAGGGGACCTCCTACGAGCAGTACTTC. The full variable domain, in which reference TRBV28 and TRBJ2-7 provide the parts outside the CDR3, is DVKVTQSSRYLVKRTGEKVFLECVQDMDHENMFWYRQDPGLGLRLIYFSYDVKMKEKGDIPEGYSVSREKKERFSLILESASTNQTSMYLCASSSQGTSYEQYFGPGTRLTVT.

The V call is TRBV28, the J call TRBJ1-5; D remains unclear. The CDR3 runs 15 residues. The V and J ends lost 3 bases and 0 bases respectively, with 9 bases between them. Germline V gene sequence: CDR1 MDHEN, CDR2 SYDVKM. CDR3 protein: CASSFGSSSNQPQHF. CDR3 bases: TGTGCCAGCAGTTTTGGGAGTAGTAGCAATCAGCCCCAGCATTTT.

This clone was counted a single time. The V call is TRBV27, the J call TRBJ2-2; a weak D match, TRBD1 (5 bases). Deletions cut 6 bases from V and 0 bases from J, with 11 bases between. Germline loops: CDR1 MNHEY, CDR2 SMNVEV (reference sequence). There are 15 residues in the CDR3. CDR3 region: CASRNRLANTGELFF. The CDR3 bases are TGTGCCAGCAGGAACAGGCTCGCGAACACCGGGGAGCTGTTTTTT.

V and J are TRBV5-6 and TRBJ2-7; possible D gene TRBD2, 6 bases. Germline V gene sequence: CDR1 SGHDT, CDR2 YYEEEE. Trimming left V 3 bases short and J 1 base short, with 17 bases between. The CDR3 runs to 16 residues. The CDR3 DNA follows: TGTGCCAGCAGCTCTGTCACGGGAGCAAAATCCTACGAGCAGTACTTC. It codes for CASSSVTGAKSYEQYF.

This clone was seen once. The V call is TRBV11-2, the J call TRBJ2-6; D gene uncertain. Germline values: CDR1 SGHAT, CDR2 FQNNGV. The V and J ends lost 3 bases and 0 bases respectively, with 12 bases between them. There are 17 residues in the CDR3. The CDR3: CASSFGQASSGANVLTF. DNA of the CDR3: TGTGCCAGCAGCTTTGGGCAGGCCAGCTCTGGGGCCAACGTCCTGACTTTC.